This entry describes one T cell receptor beta chain. Its antigen is undetermined. The data belong to a study of CD8+ T cells in alopecia areata. Background on the study: Oral tofacitinib (5 to 10 mg twice daily) was administered to treated patients.

Treatment defined: oral pan-JAK inhibitor, 5-10 mg twice daily. Researchers picked out CD4+ and CD8+ T cells from PBMCs by sorting. Germline V gene lookup returns CDR1 SGHRS and CDR2 YFSETQ. The CDR3 loop spans 11 amino acids. With 2 bases removed from V and 9 bases from J, the gap between germline ends came to 6 bases. As the sequencing template, cDNA was produced by extracting RNA and reverse transcribing it. The assay was immunoSEQ multiplex PCR, and TCRdb's table has in-frame clones only and misses some. This table holds about 140,000 clones, 86% found once. Findings and caveats of the study: Relative to mice, TCR sharing across patients was less clear, a difference possibly HLA-related.

The chain joins TRBV5-1 to TRBJ2-1; D is unresolved. This clonotype was sampled from a human donor with alopecia areata. Specimen: CD8+ T cells sorted from blood, collected at week 4, from a patient treated with tofacitinib. The CDR3 region has the DNA TGCGCCAGCAGCTTTCTCTTTGAGCAGTTCTTC. This translates into CASSFLFEQFF.